This is a list of T cell receptor beta chains from one sample in a study of blood T cell repertoires in COVID-19. The protocol was immunoSEQ multiplex PCR, while the TCRdb copy is restricted to in-frame clones and leaves out a portion. The sample yields fewer than 200,000 clones, 70% to 90% seen once. Sequencing input: PBMCs or T cells enriched from blood (not recorded which). These receptors were obtained from a woman aged 40-49 years in a cohort exposed to, infected with or recovered from COVID-19 (not recorded which). The CDR3 runs from the conserved cysteine through the conserved F or W. D genes are given only for firm matches. Not all rows give a size; the values are once, few, many and, for expanded clones, a class.

d_call	clone_size	j_call	v_call	cdr3_aa	cdr3_nt
TRBD1	-	TRBJ2-7	TRBV2	CASSDQGQGYEQYF	TGTGCCAGCAGTGACCAGGGACAGGGCTACGAGCAGTACTTC
TRBD1	-	TRBJ2-1	TRBV4-3	CASSPTGTGGNEQFF	TGCGCCAGCAGCCCTACCGGGACAGGGGGGAATGAGCAGTTCTTC
-	-	TRBJ2-2	TRBV21-1	CASSKGLHRELFF	TGTGCCAGCAGCAAAGGGCTCCACCGGGAGCTGTTTTTT
TRBD2	-	TRBJ2-5	TRBV6-5	CASSYSPSGRGETQYF	TGTGCCAGCAGTTACTCCCCTAGCGGGAGAGGGGAGACCCAGTACTTC
-	-	TRBJ1-4	TRBV4-3	CASSRTGDATNEKLFF	TGCGCCAGCAGCCGCACGGGAGACGCAACTAATGAAAAACTGTTTTTT
-	-	TRBJ1-1	TRBV28	CASSLSGAEAFF	TGTGCCAGCAGTTTATCAGGGGCTGAAGCTTTCTTT
-	-	TRBJ2-1	TRBV12-5	CASGLAGSNEQFF	TGTGCTAGTGGTTTGGCAGGGTCCAATGAGCAGTTCTTC
TRBD1	-	TRBJ1-2	TRBV5-6	CASSLRDRGIYGYTF	TGTGCCAGCAGCTTGCGGGACAGGGGCATCTATGGCTACACCTTC
-	-	TRBJ1-1	TRBV6-1	CASSEVLASNTEAFF	TGTGCCAGCAGTGAAGTTTTGGCCTCGAACACTGAAGCTTTCTTT
-	-	TRBJ2-7	TRBV10-2	CASSGQTVVDEQYF	TGCGCCAGCAGTGGTCAAACCGTGGTAGACGAGCAGTACTTC
-	-	TRBJ1-2	TRBV5-6	CASSLGVRYGYTF	TGTGCCAGCAGCTTGGGGGTGAGGTATGGCTACACCTTC
-	-	TRBJ1-1	TRBV20-1	CSASPPRPEAFF	TGCAGTGCAAGTCCCCCGCGCCCTGAAGCTTTCTTT
-	-	TRBJ1-2	TRBV2	CASRNLRGYTF	TGTGCCAGCAGGAACCTCCGGGGCTACACCTTC
-	-	TRBJ2-1	TRBV15	CATSTDRRLYNEQFF	TGTGCCACCAGCACAGACAGGCGCCTCTACAATGAGCAGTTCTTC
-	many	TRBJ2-7	TRBV6-6	CASAVGDEQYF	TGTGCCAGCGCCGTCGGGGACGAGCAGTACTTC
TRBD2	few	TRBJ2-1	TRBV6-4	CASSLAGGPDEQFF	TGTGCCAGCAGTTTAGCGGGGGGGCCGGATGAGCAGTTCTTC
TRBD1	-	TRBJ1-6	TRBV7-9	CASSFATGFYNSPLHF	TGTGCCAGCAGCTTTGCGACAGGGTTCTATAATTCACCCCTCCACTTT
TRBD2	-	TRBJ2-7	TRBV7-8	CASSLEGLAGGYEQYF	TGTGCCAGCAGCTTGGAAGGACTAGCGGGAGGCTACGAGCAGTACTTC
TRBD2	-	TRBJ2-7	TRBV18	CASSPLGLAENEQYF	TGTGCCAGCTCACCCCTGGGACTAGCAGAGAACGAGCAGTACTTC
-	-	TRBJ1-1	TRBV7-2	CASSLEGEGSEAFF	TGTGCCAGCAGCTTAGAGGGGGAAGGGTCTGAAGCTTTCTTT
TRBD1	once	TRBJ1-6	TRBV7-9	CASSPRTGYNSPLHF	TGTGCCAGCAGCCCAAGGACAGGGTACAATTCACCCCTCCACTTT
TRBD2	-	TRBJ2-3	TRBV29-1	CSVEVGLGVPDTQYF	TGCAGCGTTGAAGTGGGACTAGGGGTTCCAGATACGCAGTATTTT
-	-	TRBJ2-5	TRBV4-1	CASSQGQVRETQYF	TGCGCCAGCAGCCAAGGGCAGGTACGGGAGACCCAGTACTTC
TRBD1	-	TRBJ1-2	TRBV4-2	CASSRDRASGGYTF	TGTGCCAGCAGCCGGGACAGGGCGAGCGGGGGCTACACCTTC
-	-	TRBJ2-5	TRBV6-5	CASSYLPGETQYF	TGTGCCAGCAGTTACTTGCCGGGAGAGACCCAGTACTTC
TRBD1	-	TRBJ1-1	TRBV7-9	CASSPSQGVNTEAFF	TGTGCCAGCAGCCCATCTCAGGGGGTGAACACTGAAGCTTTCTTT
-	-	TRBJ1-1	TRBV7-5	CVRSSPTGFEEEPTEGEAFF	TGTGTCAGAAGCTCCCCTACAGGGTTCGAAGAGGAACCTACGGAAGGGGAAGCTTTCTTT
-	-	TRBJ2-5	TRBV11-3	CASSPPGRRETQYF	TGTGCCAGCAGCCCCCCGGGGAGGAGAGAGACCCAGTACTTC
-	-	TRBJ1-1	TRBV5-6	CASSLAQKNTEAFF	TGTGCCAGCAGCTTGGCTCAGAAGAACACTGAAGCTTTCTTT
-	-	TRBJ2-1	TRBV20-1	CSAIGDEQFF	TGCAGTGCCATAGGGGATGAGCAGTTCTTC
TRBD2	-	TRBJ2-3	TRBV4-3	CASSPRWGGRYTDTQYF	TGCGCCAGCAGCCCACGGTGGGGCGGGAGGTACACAGATACGCAGTATTTT
TRBD2	-	TRBJ2-3	TRBV6-5	CASGPQAGGRDTQYF	TGTGCCAGCGGCCCTCAGGCGGGGGGGCGGGATACGCAGTATTTT
-	once	TRBJ1-4	TRBV7-9	CASSLASRPLMGEKLFF	TGTGCCAGCAGCTTAGCTAGCCGACCCCTAATGGGTGAAAAACTGTTTTTT
TRBD1	-	TRBJ1-1	TRBV13	CASSQTGGNTEAFF	TGTGCCAGCAGCCAAACAGGGGGGAACACTGAAGCTTTCTTT
-	-	TRBJ2-3	TRBV6-5	CASSYSSHRGTDTQYF	TGTGCCAGCAGTTACTCGAGTCATCGCGGTACAGATACGCAGTATTTT